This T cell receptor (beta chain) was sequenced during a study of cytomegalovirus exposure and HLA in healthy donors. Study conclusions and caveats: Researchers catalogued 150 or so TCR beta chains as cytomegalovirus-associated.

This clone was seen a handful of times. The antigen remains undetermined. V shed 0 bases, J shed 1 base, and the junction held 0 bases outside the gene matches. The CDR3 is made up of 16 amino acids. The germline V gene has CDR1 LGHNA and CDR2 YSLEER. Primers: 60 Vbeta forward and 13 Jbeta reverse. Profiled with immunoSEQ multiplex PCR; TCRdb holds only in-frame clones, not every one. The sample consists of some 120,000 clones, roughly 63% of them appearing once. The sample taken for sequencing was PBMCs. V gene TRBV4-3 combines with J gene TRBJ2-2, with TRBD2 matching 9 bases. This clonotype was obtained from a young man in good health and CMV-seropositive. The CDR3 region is CASSQELAGNTGELFF. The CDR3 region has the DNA TGCGCCAGCAGCCAAGAACTAGCGGGGAACACCGGGGAGCTGTTTTTT.